This TCR beta chain stems from a study of T cell repertoires in ileal Crohn's disease (dated by TCRdb to the late 2010s). Notes on the research overall: At the time of surgery, 35% of patients were active smokers, and the median duration of disease was about 8.5 years. Roughly half of the patients were given postoperative therapy, with around eleven receiving thiopurines and around 18 receiving anti-TNF agents. A total of some 150 mucosal samples from 57 patients were sequenced, collected from several sites on the surgical specimen and at postoperative endoscopy. M6 samples consisted of neoterminal ileum biopsies collected during postoperative colonoscopy. TCR repertoire analysis was done in 45 to 65 Crohn's disease patients from a prospective multicentre cohort. The study ran alongside a multicentre cohort designed to identify predictors of early endoscopic recurrence after ileocolonic resection. A Rutgeerts score above i0 was used to define endoscopic postoperative recurrence. Every patient underwent surgery because of a complication, which was stricturing disease in around 60% of cases and penetrating disease in around 40%.

The time point label here, explained by the study, means: neoterminal ileum biopsy at postoperative endoscopy, about 6 months after surgery. To be eligible, patients had to be adults with ileal or ileocolonic Crohn's disease and an indication for ileocolonic resection. Whole ileal mucosal biopsies were stored frozen at -80°C before DNA extraction. Genomic DNA was extracted from frozen whole biopsies using a TRizol-based method and was quantified with a NanoDrop 2000 spectrophotometer. For commercial TCRB immunosequencing, around 500 nanograms of biopsy DNA were submitted for each sample. Adaptive Biotechnology amplified CDR3 regions from genomic DNA with a two-step multiplex PCR that controlled for amplification bias. The first PCR used primers for every V and J gene segment; the second PCR added barcodes and Illumina adapters. CDR3 libraries were sequenced on an Illumina instrument. For the original study's pipeline: The analysis used both the pipelines supplied by the vendor and custom analysis of the raw data in R/Bioconductor with R version 3.3.0. Clonality, ranging from 0 to 1, was calculated as the inverse of the normalised Shannon entropy of all productive clones. High-frequency clones were defined as the repertoire share of the top 100 clones, retaining only clones passing a 95% confidence test. Overlap between samples was measured with the Morisita-Horn index, while repertoire diversity was measured with the Simpson index. TCRdb took over this immuneACCESS table, retaining in-frame rearrangements with V and J assigned. Such tables are incomplete; in checked studies, under half of the missing clones stem from an unresolved V gene, and the remainder is unexplained. D and trimming were read from the DNA, whereas the V and J calls and clone size are those reported in that table. The sample has 500 or so clones on record, about nine tenths of them singletons. The ten largest clonotypes hold 8.2% of the sample.

Paper-wide results and their limitations: Within the first year after surgery, the timing of postoperative endoscopy varied, and the median delay was almost 7 months. Higher percentages of high-frequency clones at the time of surgery were linked to endoscopic recurrence, and every patient with clonality above 26.8% (18/57) had recurrence. Compared with non-smokers, patients who were active smokers at surgery showed a significantly higher proportion of clonal expansions (25.9% vs 17.9%, p=0.02). Mucosal CD4 and CD8 T cells were sorted and sequenced only in a subgroup of patients, whose size was not stated. Sorted CD8 T cells carried more high-frequency clones than CD4 T cells, suggesting mucosal expansions were mainly CD8.

The V and J ends are trimmed by 1 base and 0 bases, leaving 9 bases between them. CDR1 is given as SEHNR and CDR2 as FQNEAQ, both from the germline V gene (reference sequence). The CDR3 spans 15 residues, from the cysteine through the phenylalanine. CDR3 DNA only is kept here, 45 bases in frame from base 1. On this clone itself: The specificity of this receptor is unknown. Base qualities were left out, and no much larger clone turns up one base away.

This sequence uses TRBV7-9 and TRBJ1-1; the D gene remains uncertain. Sequences were obtained from ileal tissue. The receptor was isolated from an adult with Crohn's disease. The nucleotides read TGTGCCAGCAGCTTAGTCCCAAGTATGAACACTGAAGCTTTCTTT. Translated, this is CASSLVPSMNTEAFF.